This T cell receptor beta chain was documented in a study of long-term antiretroviral therapy in people with HIV. This was the immunoSEQ v3.0 assay at survey level. Profiling relied on immunoSEQ multiplex PCR, and the TCRdb table lists in-frame clones only, not all of them. The table records about 30,000 clones, 94% of them present only once. Study observations and caveats: ART preceded a rise in diversity that nonetheless stayed lower than in transplant donor controls. Comparison with controls showed narrower CDR3 length ranges in HIV repertoires.

At minimum, one pre-ART and two post-ART PBMC samples were obtained from each donor. Between the trimmed V and J ends, which lost 3 bases and 4 bases, there was a span of 16 bases. From germline, CDR1 is SGHRS and CDR2 YFSETQ. CDR3 size: 15 residues. Remarks on this clone: What it binds is not known.

The sequence came from a woman aged 50 to 60 with HIV. V is TRBV5-1 and J is TRBJ2-5; D gene uncertain. This sample comprised unsorted PBMCs, obtained approximately 5.1 years after starting antiretroviral therapy. CDR3 sequence (DNA): TGCGCCAGCAGCTCCCTGGGTACCTCCGTAGAGACCCAGTACTTC. Translating gives CASSSLGTSVETQYF.